This note documents a single T cell receptor beta chain sequence. This specimen belongs to a study of technical replicates of blood from a few donors. The table came from immunoSEQ multiplex PCR; TCRdb's copy has only in-frame clones and leaves some out. Among 55,000 to 75,000 clones listed, about 95% were seen once. Germline loops: CDR1 KGHSH, CDR2 LQKENI. After removal of 4 bases from V and 2 bases from J, the junction contained 7 bases not matched to a gene. The CDR3 sequence is 15 residues long. The TCR was taken from a human donor in good health. Some clones in this sample may be carry-over from other donors' samples. The source material was PBMCs. The chain employs TRBV18 and TRBJ1-2; 7 nucleotides match TRBD1. Here the CDR3 reads CASSLDRVENYGYTF. Written as DNA, the CDR3 is TGTGCCAGCTCACTCGACAGGGTCGAGAACTATGGCTACACCTTC.